One and the same sample provided the 22 T cell receptor beta chains below, sequenced in a study of cytomegalovirus exposure and HLA in healthy donors. The PCR contained 60 Vbeta and 13 Jbeta primers. Some clones are missing from TCRdb's copy, which holds only in-frame ones; the method was immunoSEQ multiplex PCR. Here the sample table reports 35,000 or so clones. The sequenced sample consisted of PBMCs. The receptors here all came from a middle-aged man in good health and CMV-seropositive.

The genes are TRBV4-1 and TRBJ1-2, with D perhaps matching TRBD1 (6 bases). Germline V lookup: CDR1 MGHRA, CDR2 YSYEKL. The CDR3 totals 17 residues. V was shortened by 3 bases and J by 1 base, with 18 bases between the two germline ends. DNA for the CDR3: TGCGCCAGCAGCCAGGCCACAGGGAATACCTTTAACTATGGCTACACCTTC. This codes for CASSQATGNTFNYGYTF.

This sequence joins TRBV5-1 and TRBJ2-1, with D tentatively TRBD2 (5 bases). V dropped 0 bases and J dropped 4 bases, with 14 bases sitting between them. Germline assignment: CDR1 SGHRS and CDR2 YFSETQ. The length of the CDR3 is 16 residues. The CDR3 loop is CASSLVVLGAYNEQFF. CDR3 coding DNA: TGCGCCAGCAGCTTGGTTGTACTAGGAGCATACAATGAGCAGTTCTTC.

This chain joins TRBV10-3 and TRBJ1-4; D unresolved. This CDR3 contains 13 residues. Germline V gene lookup returns CDR1 ENHRY and CDR2 SYGVKD. V lost 2 bases, J lost 5 bases, and 6 bases lay in between. The CDR3 loop reads CAISEPKNEKLFF. In nucleotides, the CDR3 is TGTGCCATCAGTGAGCCCAAAAATGAAAAACTGTTTTTT.

The rearrangement uses TRBV7-9 and TRBJ2-1, with 7 bases matching TRBD1. The CDR3 has 13 residues. Germline CDR1 SEHNR, CDR2 FQNEAQ (reference sequence). After removal of 4 bases from V and 6 bases from J, the junction contained 3 bases not matched to a gene. For the CDR3, the DNA is TGTGCCAGCAGCTACTCAGGGGGCAATGAGCAGTTCTTC. This sequence encodes CASSYSGGNEQFF.

The chain couples TRBV25-1 to TRBJ1-2, with TRBD1 identical over 7 bases. CDR3 length equals 13 residues. CDR1 and CDR2 (germline): MGHDK, SYGVNS. The trim removed 8 bases at V and 5 bases at J, leaving 8 bases unmatched. The CDR3 region is CASSVQGVYGYTF. The CDR3, as DNA: TGTGCCAGCTCAGTTCAGGGGGTGTATGGCTACACCTTC.

The CDR3 protein is CASSLELAGDGFGTQYF. DNA of the CDR3: TGTGCCAGCAGCTTGGAACTAGCGGGAGATGGATTTGGGACCCAGTACTTC. V is TRBV5-5 and J is TRBJ2-5, with 11 nucleotides matching TRBD2. The CDR3 loop spans 17 amino acids. CDR1 and CDR2 from the germline V gene are SGHKS and YYEKEE (reference sequence). J was trimmed by 7 bases and V by 0 bases; bases with no gene match: 11. Supplemented by reference TRBV5-5 and TRBJ2-5, the full variable domain reads DAGVTQSPTHLIKTRGQQVTLRCSPISGHKSVSWYQQVLGQGPQFIFQYYEKEERGRGNFPDRFSARQFPNYSSELNVNALLLGDSALYLCASSLELAGDGFGTQYFGPGTRLLVL.

This chain connects TRBV15 to TRBJ1-1; no clear D gene. The ends were cut back, 1 base at V and 12 bases at J, with 12 bases in the middle. CDR3 length: 12 amino acids. CDR1 LNHNV and CDR2 YYDKDF come from the germline V gene (reference sequence). CDR3 DNA sequence: TGTGCCACCAGCAGAGTGGGTAGCCTGCCTTTCTTT. Translated: CATSRVGSLPFF.

The genes are TRBV25-1 and TRBJ2-7; 7 bases match TRBD1. Trimming removed 6 bases from V and 8 bases from J; junction bases left unmatched: 16. The CDR3 extends over 15 amino acids. Germline V gives CDR1 MGHDK, CDR2 SYGVNS. The CDR3 sequence: CASSQTGLNLGKQYF. CDR3 DNA sequence: TGTGCCAGCAGCCAGACAGGGTTGAATTTGGGAAAGCAGTACTTC.

The chain joins TRBV5-1 to TRBJ2-2; perhaps TRBD1 as D (5 bases). Germline CDR1 reads SGHRS; CDR2 reads YFSETQ. The CDR3 has 15 amino acids. The ends were cut back, 5 bases at V and 7 bases at J, with 18 bases in the middle. CDR3 sequence: CASRLNIAGRGELFF. The DNA of the CDR3 is TGCGCCAGCAGGTTAAACATCGCAGGGCGCGGGGAGCTGTTTTTT.

The chain has TRBV9 and TRBJ2-7; D possibly corresponds to TRBD1 (6 bases). V was cut by 0 bases and J by 5 bases, with 15 bases left in between. This CDR3 has 15 residues. Germline V gene data show CDR1 as SGDLS and CDR2 as YYNGEE. The CDR3 loop is CASSVASGTSNEQYF. CDR3 nucleotides: TGTGCCAGCAGCGTAGCTTCCGGGACAAGTAACGAGCAGTACTTC.

The chain combines TRBV7-9 with TRBJ1-1; maybe TRBD1 (5 bases). Germline lookup yields CDR1 SEHNR and CDR2 FQNEAQ (reference sequence). V gave up 1 base and J gave up 0 bases, with 6 bases separating them. This CDR3 has 14 residues. CDR3 protein: CASSLGQMNTEAFF. The CDR3 nucleotides are TGTGCCAGCAGCTTAGGACAGATGAACACTGAAGCTTTCTTT.

The chain links TRBV7-9 to TRBJ2-1; D unclear. The V and J ends lost 0 bases and 5 bases respectively, with 2 bases between them. The germline V gene has CDR1 SEHNR and CDR2 FQNEAQ (reference sequence). This CDR3 contains 12 residues. The CDR3 DNA follows: TGTGCCAGCAGCTTAGCCGACAATGAGCAGTTCTTC. Encoded protein: CASSLADNEQFF.

The genes are TRBV5-1 and TRBJ2-5; 9 nucleotides align to TRBD2. The CDR3 is 14 amino acids. Looked up from germline, CDR1 is SGHRS and CDR2 is YFSETQ. V trimming: 3 bases; J trimming: 2 bases; junction bases outside the gene matches: 2. CDR3 DNA sequence: TGCGCCAGCAGCTCGCTAGCGGGACAAGAGACCCAGTACTTC. It specifies CASSSLAGQETQYF.

The V and J genes are TRBV7-2 and TRBJ2-7, with D tentatively TRBD1 (6 bases). Trimming removed 1 base at V and 3 bases at J, with 13 bases between. The CDR3 totals 15 residues. Germline V lookup: CDR1 SGHTA, CDR2 FQGNSA. The CDR3 spells CASSLDYSTGYEQYF. As DNA, the CDR3 is TGTGCCAGCAGCTTAGATTATTCGACAGGCTACGAGCAGTACTTC.

The chain joins TRBV5-1 to TRBJ1-1, with D possibly TRBD1 on 6 matching bases. V lost 2 bases, J lost 0 bases, and 8 bases lay in between. Per germline, CDR1 SGHRS and CDR2 YFSETQ. This CDR3 has 14 amino acids. The CDR3 bases are TGCGCCAGCAGCTTACAGGGCATGAACACTGAAGCTTTCTTT. Translation gives CASSLQGMNTEAFF.

The V call is TRBV5-1, the J call TRBJ2-5, with TRBD2 matching 13 bases. The germline V gene encodes CDR1 SGHRS and CDR2 YFSETQ. The CDR3 covers 14 residues. Trimming cost V 3 bases and J 9 bases; bases outside gene matches: 5. The CDR3 is CASSSRTSGGPQYF. For the CDR3, the DNA is TGCGCCAGCAGCTCAAGGACTAGCGGGGGCCCCCAGTACTTC. Supplemented by reference TRBV5-1 and TRBJ2-5, the full variable domain reads KAGVTQTPRYLIKTRGQQVTLSCSPISGHRSVSWYQQTPGQGLQFLFEYFSETQRNKGNFPGRFSGRQFSNSRSEMNVSTLELGDSALYLCASSSRTSGGPQYFGPGTRLLVL.

J is TRBJ2-1 and V is TRBV11-2; D remains unclear. The CDR3 covers 16 residues. Trimming pared 5 bases from V and 8 bases from J, leaving 22 bases between. Germline V gene lookup returns CDR1 SGHAT and CDR2 FQNNGV. The CDR3 region has the DNA TGTGCCAGCAGCCCACTCTCCGGTACTACAATTGATGAGCAGTTCTTC. It specifies CASSPLSGTTIDEQFF.

The rearrangement joins TRBV4-2 to TRBJ1-4; D is perhaps TRBD1 (5 bases). V was cut by 1 base and J by 6 bases, with 9 bases left in between. Germline lookup yields CDR1 LGHNA and CDR2 YNFKEQ. The CDR3 totals 14 residues. The DNA for the CDR3 is TGTGCCAGCAGCCAAGTGGACACGGATGAAAAACTGTTTTTT. It specifies CASSQVDTDEKLFF.

The chain has TRBV7-2 and TRBJ1-2, with D tentatively TRBD1 (5 bases). Trimming pared 1 base from V and 5 bases from J, leaving 14 bases between. Germline V CDR1 and CDR2: SGHTA, FQGNSA. CDR3 length: 15 amino acids. CDR3 coding DNA: TGTGCCAGCAGCTTAGGAAACCACAGGATGTATGGCTACACCTTC. Its protein product is CASSLGNHRMYGYTF.

The rearrangement uses TRBV6-1 and TRBJ1-1; TRBD1 matches at 7 bases. Germline V gives CDR1 MNHNS, CDR2 SASEGT. The CDR3 contains 14 residues. Germline trimming cut 7 bases from V and 4 bases from J; bases unmatched to any gene: 9. DNA of the CDR3: TGTGCCAGCACCCTAAACCGGGACAGCACTGAAGCTTTCTTT. Its translation is CASTLNRDSTEAFF.

The chain combines TRBV28 with TRBJ2-7, with 10 bases aligning to TRBD1. Germline values: CDR1 MDHEN, CDR2 SYDVKM. The CDR3 has 13 residues. Trimming took 5 bases from V and 6 from J; bases not matched to a gene: 4. CDR3 sequence: CASSGGQGTEQYF. CDR3 DNA sequence: TGTGCCAGCAGTGGGGGACAGGGGACCGAGCAGTACTTC.

The V call is TRBV7-3, the J call TRBJ2-7; TRBD1 matches 8 bases. Trimming removed 5 bases from V and 4 bases from J; junction bases left unmatched: 10. Germline assignment: CDR1 SGHTA and CDR2 FQGTGA. CDR3 length equals 15 residues. The CDR3 sequence is CASSPTGRGQYEQYF. The CDR3 bases are TGTGCCAGCAGCCCCACCGGCAGGGGGCAGTACGAGCAGTACTTC.